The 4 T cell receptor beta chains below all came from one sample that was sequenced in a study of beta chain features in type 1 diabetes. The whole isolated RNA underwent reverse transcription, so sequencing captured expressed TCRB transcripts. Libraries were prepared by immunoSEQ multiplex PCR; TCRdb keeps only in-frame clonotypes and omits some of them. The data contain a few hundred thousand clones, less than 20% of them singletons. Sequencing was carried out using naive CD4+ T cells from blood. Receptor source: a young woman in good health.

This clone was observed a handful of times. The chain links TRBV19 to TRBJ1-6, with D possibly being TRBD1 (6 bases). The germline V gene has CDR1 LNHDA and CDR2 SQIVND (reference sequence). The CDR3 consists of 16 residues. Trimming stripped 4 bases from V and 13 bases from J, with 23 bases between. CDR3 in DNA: TGTGCCAGTAGTAGCATCTCTCGGGACAAAATCCGTCCCCTCCACTTT. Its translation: CASSSISRDKIRPLHF. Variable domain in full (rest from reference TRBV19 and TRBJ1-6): DGGITQSPKYLFRKEGQNVTLSCEQNLNHDAMYWYRQDPGQGLRLIYYSQIVNDFQKGDIAEGYSVSREKKESFPLTVTSAQKNPTAFYLCASSSISRDKIRPLHFGNGTRLTVT.

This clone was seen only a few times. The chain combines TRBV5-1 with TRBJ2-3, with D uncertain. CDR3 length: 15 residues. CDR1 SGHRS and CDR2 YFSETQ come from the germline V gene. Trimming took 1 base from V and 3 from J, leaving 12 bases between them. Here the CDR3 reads CASSLSAPVTDTQYF. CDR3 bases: TGCGCCAGCAGCTTGAGCGCGCCGGTAACAGATACGCAGTATTTT.

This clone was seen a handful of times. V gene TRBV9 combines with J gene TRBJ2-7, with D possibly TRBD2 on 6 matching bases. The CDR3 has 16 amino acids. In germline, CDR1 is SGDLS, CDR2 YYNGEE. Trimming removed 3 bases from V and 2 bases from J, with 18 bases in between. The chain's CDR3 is CASSAHGGSAPYEQYF. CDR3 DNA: TGTGCCAGCAGCGCCCACGGGGGATCTGCACCCTACGAGCAGTACTTC.

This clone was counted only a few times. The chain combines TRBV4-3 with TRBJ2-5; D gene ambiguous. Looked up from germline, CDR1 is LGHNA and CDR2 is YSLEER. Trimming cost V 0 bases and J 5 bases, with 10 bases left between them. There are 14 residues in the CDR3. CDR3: CASSQEVAGETQYF. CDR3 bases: TGCGCCAGCAGCCAAGAAGTCGCCGGGGAGACCCAGTACTTC.